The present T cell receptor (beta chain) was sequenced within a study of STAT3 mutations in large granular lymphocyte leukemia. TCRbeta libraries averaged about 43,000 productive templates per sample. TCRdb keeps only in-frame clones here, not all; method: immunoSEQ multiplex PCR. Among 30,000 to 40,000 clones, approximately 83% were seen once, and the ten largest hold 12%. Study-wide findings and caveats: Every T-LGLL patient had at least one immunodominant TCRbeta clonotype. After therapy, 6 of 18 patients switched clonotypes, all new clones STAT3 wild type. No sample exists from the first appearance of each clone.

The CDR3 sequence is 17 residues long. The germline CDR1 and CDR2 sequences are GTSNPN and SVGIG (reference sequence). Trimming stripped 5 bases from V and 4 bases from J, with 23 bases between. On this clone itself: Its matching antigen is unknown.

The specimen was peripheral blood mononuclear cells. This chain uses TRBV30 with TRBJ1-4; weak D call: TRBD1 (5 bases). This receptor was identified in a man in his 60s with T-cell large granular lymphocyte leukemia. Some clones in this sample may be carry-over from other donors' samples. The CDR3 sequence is CAWQRSFGTVNNEKLFF. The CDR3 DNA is TGTGCCTGGCAGAGGTCATTTGGGACGGTGAATAATGAAAAACTGTTTTTT.